The next 9 T cell receptor beta chains were all read from a single sample in a study of blood T cell repertoires in COVID-19 (TCRdb year 2020). The library was obtained by the immunoSEQ multiplex PCR assay. In its TCRdb copy, this immuneACCESS table keeps in-frame sequences only and misses some clones. Where compared with another copy, unresolved V genes explain less than half of these, and the others have no known cause. A total of about 270,000 clones appear in this sample, almost 85% of them only once. The leading ten clones occupy about 9.1% of the sample. The sample was PBMCs or T cells enriched from blood (not recorded which). The receptors derive from a woman in her forties or fifties with acute COVID-19.

Here the CDR3 reads CASSLAQRALYGYTF. The CDR3 DNA sequence: TGTGCCAGCAGCTTAGCGCAGCGGGCCCTCTATGGCTACACCTTC. The genes are TRBV7-2 and TRBJ1-2; D remains ambiguous. Germline V lookup: CDR1 SGHTA, CDR2 FQGNSA. The V end was cut by 0 bases, the J end by 4 bases, with 12 bases between. The CDR3 covers 15 residues.

This clone is a singleton in its sample. The genes are TRBV4-3 and TRBJ1-2, with D tentatively TRBD1 (6 bases). The CDR3 length is 14 residues. V dropped 0 bases and J dropped 4 bases, with 9 bases sitting between them. Germline V gene lookup returns CDR1 LGHNA and CDR2 YSLEER. As DNA, the CDR3 is TGCGCCAGCAGCCAAGATGGCAGGGGCTATGGCTACACCTTC. It encodes CASSQDGRGYGYTF.

In this sample, this clone turned up once. V usage is TRBV11-1 and J usage is TRBJ2-1, with D maybe TRBD2 (5 bases). Trimming took off 1 base at V and 9 bases at J, with 16 bases between the two ends. This CDR3 is built from 15 residues. Germline V gene sequence: CDR1 SGHAT, CDR2 FQDESV (reference sequence). The CDR3 here is CASSLGPLIASEQFF. In nucleotides, the CDR3 is TGTGCCAGCAGCTTAGGGCCCTTGATAGCGAGTGAGCAGTTCTTC.

The chain is built from TRBV7-6 and TRBJ2-5; maybe TRBD1 (6 bases). This CDR3 is built from 14 residues. Trimming removed 5 bases from V and 2 bases from J, with 12 bases in between. Looked up from germline, CDR1 is SGHVS and CDR2 is FNYEAQ. The CDR3 loop is CASSPQGIQETQYF. In nucleotides, the CDR3 is TGTGCCAGCAGCCCTCAGGGGATTCAAGAGACCCAGTACTTC.

This clone was counted a few times. The V gene is TRBV5-6, the J gene TRBJ1-2; D is undetermined. V was cut by 3 bases and J by 1 base, with 7 bases left in between. Germline V CDR1 and CDR2: SGHDT, YYEEEE. This CDR3 comprises 13 residues. The CDR3 DNA sequence: TGTGCCAGCAGCTCGACACATAACTATGGCTACACCTTC. Amino acid sequence: CASSSTHNYGYTF.

V and J are TRBV29-1 and TRBJ1-5; D gene uncertain. Trimming removed 6 bases from V and 7 bases from J, with 16 bases in between. From germline, CDR1 is SQVTM and CDR2 ANQGSEA. The CDR3 runs 13 residues. This CDR3 reads CSVAQAGIQPQHF. The CDR3 DNA reads as TGCAGCGTCGCCCAGGCCGGGATCCAGCCCCAGCATTTT.

This chain connects TRBV11-3 to TRBJ2-3; TRBD1 aligns across 7 bases. J gave up 1 base and V 5 bases, and 6 bases lay outside the gene matches. The CDR3 covers 15 residues. Germline CDR1 and CDR2: SGHNT and YENEEA. CDR3 bases: TGTGCCAGCAGCCGAACAGGGGATGGCACAGATACGCAGTATTTT. It encodes CASSRTGDGTDTQYF.

This chain uses TRBV10-3 with TRBJ2-7; 10 bases match TRBD1. In germline, CDR1 is ENHRY, CDR2 SYGVKD. After removal of 6 bases from V and 5 bases from J, the junction contained 7 bases not matched to a gene. The length of the CDR3 is 14 residues. For the CDR3, the DNA is TGTGCCATCAGACCGGGACAGGGGTTCAACGAGCAGTACTTC. Protein sequence: CAIRPGQGFNEQYF.

This sequence joins TRBV18 and TRBJ2-6, with D unresolved. Germline V gene data show CDR1 as KGHSH and CDR2 as LQKENI. This CDR3 is built from 15 residues. Trimming left V 2 bases short and J 0 bases short, with 5 bases between. The CDR3 spells CASSPVRSGANVLTF. CDR3 nucleotides: TGTGCCAGCTCACCAGTGCGCTCTGGGGCCAACGTCCTGACTTTC.